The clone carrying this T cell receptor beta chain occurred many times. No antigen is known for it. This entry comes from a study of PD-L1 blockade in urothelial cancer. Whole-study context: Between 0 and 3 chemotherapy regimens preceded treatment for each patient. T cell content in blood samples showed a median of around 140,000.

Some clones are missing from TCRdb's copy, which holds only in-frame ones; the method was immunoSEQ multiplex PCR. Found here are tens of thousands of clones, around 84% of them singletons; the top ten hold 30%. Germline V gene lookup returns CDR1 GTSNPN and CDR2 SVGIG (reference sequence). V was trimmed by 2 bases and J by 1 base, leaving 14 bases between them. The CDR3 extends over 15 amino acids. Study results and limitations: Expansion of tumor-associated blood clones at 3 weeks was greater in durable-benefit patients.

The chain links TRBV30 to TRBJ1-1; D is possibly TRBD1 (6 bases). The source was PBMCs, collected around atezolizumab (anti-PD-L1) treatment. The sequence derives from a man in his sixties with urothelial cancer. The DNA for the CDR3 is TGTGCCTGGAGTACCGAGGCACAGGGGAACACTGAAGCTTTCTTT. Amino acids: CAWSTEAQGNTEAFF.